This TCR beta chain derives from a study of cytomegalovirus exposure and HLA in healthy donors. TCRdb's table, derived via immunoSEQ multiplex PCR, lists solely in-frame clones and lacks some. The sample holds hundreds of thousands of clones; around 87% are singletons and the top ten take about 2.8%. V was clipped by 5 bases and J by 8 bases, with 12 bases between them. Germline V gene sequence: CDR1 SGHTA, CDR2 FQGNSA. This CDR3 comprises 12 residues. The donors were members of the roughly 120-subject validation cohort (separate from the roughly 670-subject first cohort). This sequence joins TRBV7-2 and TRBJ1-2; a weak D match, TRBD1 (6 bases). The specimen was PBMCs. The origin of this receptor is a man younger than 35 in good health and CMV-seronegative. In nucleotides, the CDR3 is TGTGCCAGCAGCCTACAGGGCGGCGGCTACACCTTC. Amino acid sequence: CASSLQGGGYTF.